This T cell receptor (beta chain) emerged from a study of human T cells and chemical hapten exposure. A single record per CDR3 protein comes from TCRdb applying MiXCR to the RACE reads. The data contain about 80,000 distinct CDR3 sequences, approximately 10% of them singletons. CDR1 and CDR2 (germline): MNHNS, SASEGT. This CDR3 spans 15 amino acids. V gave up 7 bases and J gave up 4 bases, with 14 bases separating them. Study-wide points: There was no change with DPC sensitization in TCRs above 1 in 1000 frequency.

This clonotype appeared a few times. As yet, its antigen is unknown. As to time point: patch test 1, 2 weeks after DPC sensitization. Noted treatment: therapeutic diphenylcyclopropenone sensitization with weekly scalp DPC. The genes are TRBV6-1 and TRBJ2-6; tentatively, D is TRBD2 (5 bases). Sequences were derived from whole blood, sampled in connection with sensitization to the hapten diphenylcyclopropenone (DPC). The clonotype originates from a woman between 50 and 59 years old with alopecia areata. Some clones in this sample may be carry-over from other donors' samples. The CDR3 coding sequence is TGTGCCAGCACCCCGGGGTCGGCGGGGGCCAACGTCCTGACTTTC. Its protein is CASTPGSAGANVLTF.